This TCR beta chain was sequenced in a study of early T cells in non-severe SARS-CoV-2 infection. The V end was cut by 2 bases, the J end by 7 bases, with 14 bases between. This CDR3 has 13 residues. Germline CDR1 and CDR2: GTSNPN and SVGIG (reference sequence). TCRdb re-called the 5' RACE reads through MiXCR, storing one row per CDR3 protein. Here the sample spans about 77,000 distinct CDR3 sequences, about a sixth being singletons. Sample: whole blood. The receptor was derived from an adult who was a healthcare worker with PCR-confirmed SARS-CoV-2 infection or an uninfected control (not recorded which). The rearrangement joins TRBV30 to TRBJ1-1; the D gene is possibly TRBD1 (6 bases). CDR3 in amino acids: CAWSSRGRGEAFF. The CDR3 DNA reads TGTGCCTGGAGTAGCAGGGGCCGAGGTGAAGCTTTCTTT.